This paragraph reports one T cell receptor (beta chain). Authors' data handling: Nucleated cell counts were estimated from reference gene primer amplification. Only in-frame clones appear in the TCRdb table, and some are missing; sequencing was by immunoSEQ multiplex PCR. That table supplies the V and J calls and clone size; D and trimming were determined from the DNA. Here the sample spans 80,000 or so clones, 80% being singletons. The source of the sample is a study of blood T cell repertoires in COVID-19. About the research overall: COVID-19 samples, acute and convalescent, were from the United States, Italy and Spain. PBMCs, B-cell-depleted T cells, or T cells provided the cDNA or gDNA that made up the material.

Germline V gene lookup returns CDR1 KGHDR and CDR2 SFDVKD. The V and J ends lost 9 bases and 7 bases respectively, with 15 bases between them. The CDR3 has 13 residues. This chain links TRBV24-1 with TRBJ1-5; D unresolved. The specimen was peripheral blood. The sequence came from a woman in her 70s with acute or convalescent COVID-19. The CDR3 DNA sequence: TGTGCCACCTCGGAGGAGGTTTTCCAGCCCCAGCATTTT. Translated: CATSEEVFQPQHF.